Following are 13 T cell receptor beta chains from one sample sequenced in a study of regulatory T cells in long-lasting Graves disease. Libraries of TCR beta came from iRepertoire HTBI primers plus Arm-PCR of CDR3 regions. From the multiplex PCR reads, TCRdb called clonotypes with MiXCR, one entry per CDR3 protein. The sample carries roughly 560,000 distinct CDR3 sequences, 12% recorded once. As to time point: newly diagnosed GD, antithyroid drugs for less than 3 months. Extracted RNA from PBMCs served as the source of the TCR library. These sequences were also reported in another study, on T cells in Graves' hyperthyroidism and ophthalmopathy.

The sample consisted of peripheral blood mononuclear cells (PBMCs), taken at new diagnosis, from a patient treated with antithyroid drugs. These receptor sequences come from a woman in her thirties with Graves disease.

CDR3 nucleotide sequence: TGCAGTCCCCAAGGCGGCGGGGAAGTAGGAGATACGCAGTATTTT. As protein: CSPQGGGEVGDTQYF. The chain employs TRBV20-1 and TRBJ2-3; TRBD2 is a possible D gene (6 bases). Trimming took off 8 bases at V and 5 bases at J, with 23 bases between the two ends. The CDR3 spans 15 residues. The germline gives CDR1 DFQATT, CDR2 SNEGSKA (reference sequence).

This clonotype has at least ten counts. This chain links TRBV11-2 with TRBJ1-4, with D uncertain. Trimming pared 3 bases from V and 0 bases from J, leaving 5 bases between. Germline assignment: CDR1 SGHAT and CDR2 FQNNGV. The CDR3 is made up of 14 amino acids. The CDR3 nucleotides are TGTGCCAGCAGCTTCACCCCAACTAATGAAAAACTGTTTTTT. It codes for CASSFTPTNEKLFF. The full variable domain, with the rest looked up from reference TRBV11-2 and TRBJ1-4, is EAGVAQSPRYKIIEKRQSVAFWCNPISGHATLYWYQQILGQGPKLLIQFQNNGVVDDSQLPKDRFSAERLKGVDSTLKIQPAKLEDSAVYLCASSFTPTNEKLFFGSGTQLSVL.

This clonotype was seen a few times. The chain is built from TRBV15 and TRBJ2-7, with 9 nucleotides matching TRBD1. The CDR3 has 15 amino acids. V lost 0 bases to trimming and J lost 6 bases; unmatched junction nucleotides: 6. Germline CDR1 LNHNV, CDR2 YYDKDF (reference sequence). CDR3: CATSRDPGQGSEQYF. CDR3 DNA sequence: TGTGCCACCAGCAGAGATCCGGGACAGGGATCCGAGCAGTACTTC.

The DNA for the CDR3 is TGCGCCAGCAGCCAAGGTGTAGCCAGCAGCGCTGAAGCTTTCTTT. It specifies CASSQGVASSAEAFF. The chain employs TRBV4-3 and TRBJ1-1, with no clear D. This CDR3 region has 15 residues. The germline gives CDR1 LGHNA, CDR2 YSLEER. V was clipped by 1 base and J by 6 bases, with 15 bases between them.

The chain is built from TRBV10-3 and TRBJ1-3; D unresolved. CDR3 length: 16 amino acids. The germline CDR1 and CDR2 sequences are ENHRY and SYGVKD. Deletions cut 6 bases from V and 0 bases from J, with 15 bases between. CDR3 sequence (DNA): TGTGCCATCAGGGCTCCCCTAGCTGTCTCTGGAAACACCATATATTTT. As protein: CAIRAPLAVSGNTIYF.

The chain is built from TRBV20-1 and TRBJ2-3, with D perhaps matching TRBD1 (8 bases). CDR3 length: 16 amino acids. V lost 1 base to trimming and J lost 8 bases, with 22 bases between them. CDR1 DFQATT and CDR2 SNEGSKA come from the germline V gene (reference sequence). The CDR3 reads CSARAPGGGRIGTQYF. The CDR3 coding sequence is TGCAGTGCTAGAGCCCCAGGGGGCGGGAGAATCGGTACGCAGTATTTT.

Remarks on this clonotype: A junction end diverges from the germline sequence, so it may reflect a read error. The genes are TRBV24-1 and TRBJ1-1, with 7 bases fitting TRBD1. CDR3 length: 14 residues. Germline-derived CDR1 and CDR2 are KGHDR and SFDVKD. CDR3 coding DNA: TGTGCCACCAGGGGCCCCGATCCAACAGGGGTTGCAAACTTT. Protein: CATRGPDPTGVANF.

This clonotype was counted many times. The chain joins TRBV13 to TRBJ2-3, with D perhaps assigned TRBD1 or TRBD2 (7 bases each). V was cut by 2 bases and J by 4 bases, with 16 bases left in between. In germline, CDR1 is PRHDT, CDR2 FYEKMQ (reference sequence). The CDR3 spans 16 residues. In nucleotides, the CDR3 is TGTGCCAGCAGCTTATCTCCCAGGGGGAGGGCAGATACGCAGTATTTT. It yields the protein CASSLSPRGRADTQYF.

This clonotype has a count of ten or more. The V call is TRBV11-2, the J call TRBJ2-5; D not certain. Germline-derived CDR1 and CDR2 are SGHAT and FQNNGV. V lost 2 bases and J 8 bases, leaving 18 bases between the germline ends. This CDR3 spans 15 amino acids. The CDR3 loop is CASSLSVGPLGTQYF. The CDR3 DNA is TGTGCCAGCAGCTTAAGCGTCGGACCCTTGGGAACCCAGTACTTC.

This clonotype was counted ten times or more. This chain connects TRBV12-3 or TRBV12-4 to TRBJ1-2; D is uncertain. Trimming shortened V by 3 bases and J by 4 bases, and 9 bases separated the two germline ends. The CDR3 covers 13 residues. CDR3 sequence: CASSFRRPYGYTF. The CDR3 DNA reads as TGTGCCAGCAGTTTTCGGCGGCCCTATGGCTACACCTTC.

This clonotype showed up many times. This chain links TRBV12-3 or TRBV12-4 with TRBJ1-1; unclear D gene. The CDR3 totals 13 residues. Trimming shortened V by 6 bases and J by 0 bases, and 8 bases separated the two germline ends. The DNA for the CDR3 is TGTGCCAGCAGAGCGCAGATGAACACTGAAGCTTTCTTT. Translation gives CASRAQMNTEAFF.

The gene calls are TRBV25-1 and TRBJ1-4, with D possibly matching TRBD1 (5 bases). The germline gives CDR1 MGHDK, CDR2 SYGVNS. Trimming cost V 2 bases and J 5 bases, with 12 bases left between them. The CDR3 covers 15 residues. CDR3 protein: CASSEPGTGNEKLFF. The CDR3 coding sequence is TGTGCCAGCAGTGAACCAGGCACAGGCAATGAAAAACTGTTTTTT.

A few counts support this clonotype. The CDR3 nucleotides read TGTGCCAGCAGTCGAACGGGACAGGGTATCTCTGGAAACACCATATATTTT. Translated, it gives CASSRTGQGISGNTIYF. The V and J genes are TRBV6-2 or TRBV6-3 and TRBJ1-3, with TRBD1 identical over 9 bases. The CDR3 sequence is 17 residues long. The V gene's germline CDR1 is MNHEY and CDR2 SVGEGT. The trim removed 5 bases at V and 0 bases at J, leaving 8 bases unmatched.